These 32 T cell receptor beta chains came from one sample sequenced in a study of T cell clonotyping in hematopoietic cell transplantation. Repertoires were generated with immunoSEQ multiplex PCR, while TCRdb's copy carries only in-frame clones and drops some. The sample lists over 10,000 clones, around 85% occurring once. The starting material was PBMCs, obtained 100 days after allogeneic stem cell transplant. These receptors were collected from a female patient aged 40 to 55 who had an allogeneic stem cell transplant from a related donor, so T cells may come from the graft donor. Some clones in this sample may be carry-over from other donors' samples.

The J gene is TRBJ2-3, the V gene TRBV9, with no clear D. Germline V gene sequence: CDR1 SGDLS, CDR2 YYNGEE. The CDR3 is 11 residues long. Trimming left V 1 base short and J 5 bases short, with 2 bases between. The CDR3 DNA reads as TGTGCCAGCAGCGTACTAGATACGCAGTATTTT. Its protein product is CASSVLDTQYF.

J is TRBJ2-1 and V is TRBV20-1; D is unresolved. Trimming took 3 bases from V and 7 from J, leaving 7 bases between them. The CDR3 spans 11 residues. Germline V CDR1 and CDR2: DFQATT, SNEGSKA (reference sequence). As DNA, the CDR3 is TGCAGTGCTAGCCCAGTAAATGAGCAGTTCTTC. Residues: CSASPVNEQFF.

Written as DNA, the CDR3 is TGTGCCAGCAGTTTACCCCAGGACTGGGGCGGAAACACCATATATTTT. As protein: CASSLPQDWGGNTIYF. V and J are TRBV28 and TRBJ1-3; perhaps TRBD1 as D (5 bases). This CDR3 has 16 amino acids. V was pared by 2 bases and J by 4 bases, with 15 bases between. Germline loops: CDR1 MDHEN, CDR2 SYDVKM. Full variable domain (outside the CDR3, taken from reference TRBV28 and TRBJ1-3): DVKVTQSSRYLVKRTGEKVFLECVQDMDHENMFWYRQDPGLGLRLIYFSYDVKMKEKGDIPEGYSVSREKKERFSLILESASTNQTSMYLCASSLPQDWGGNTIYFGEGSWLTVV.

The CDR3 spells CASSFQDRVLEQYF. The CDR3 DNA sequence: TGTGCCAGCAGCTTCCAGGACAGGGTCCTCGAGCAGTACTTC. The V gene is TRBV7-9, the J gene TRBJ2-7; TRBD1 matches at 8 bases. In germline, CDR1 is SEHNR, CDR2 FQNEAQ (reference sequence). This CDR3 is built from 14 residues. The V gene end was trimmed by 3 bases and the J gene end by 6 bases; junction bases not matched to a gene: 7.

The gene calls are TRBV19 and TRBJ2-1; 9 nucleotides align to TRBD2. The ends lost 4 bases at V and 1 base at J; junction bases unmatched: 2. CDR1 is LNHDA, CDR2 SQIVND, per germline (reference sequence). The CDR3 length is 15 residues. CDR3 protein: CASSKTSGSYNEQFF. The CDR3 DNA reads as TGTGCCAGTAGTAAGACTAGCGGATCCTACAATGAGCAGTTCTTC.

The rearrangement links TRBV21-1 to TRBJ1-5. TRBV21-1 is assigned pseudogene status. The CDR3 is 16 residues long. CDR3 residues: CASSKWFGYSNQPQHF. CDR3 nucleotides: TGTGCCAGCAGCAAATGGTTTGGGTATAGCAATCAGCCCCAGCATTTT.

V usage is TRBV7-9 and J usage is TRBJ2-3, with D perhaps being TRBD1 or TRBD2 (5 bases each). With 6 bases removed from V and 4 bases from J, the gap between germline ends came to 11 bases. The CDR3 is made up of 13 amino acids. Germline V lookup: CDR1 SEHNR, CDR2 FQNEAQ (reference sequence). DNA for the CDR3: TGTGCCAGCAGTGGGAGAGGGGCAGATACGCAGTATTTT. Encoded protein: CASSGRGADTQYF.

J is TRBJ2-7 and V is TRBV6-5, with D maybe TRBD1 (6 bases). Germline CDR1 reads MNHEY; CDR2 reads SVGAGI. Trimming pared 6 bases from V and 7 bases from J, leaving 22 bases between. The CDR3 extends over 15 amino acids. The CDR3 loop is CASSPYTVSQGEQYF. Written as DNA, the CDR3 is TGTGCCAGCAGCCCATACACCGTCTCCCAGGGGGAGCAGTACTTC.

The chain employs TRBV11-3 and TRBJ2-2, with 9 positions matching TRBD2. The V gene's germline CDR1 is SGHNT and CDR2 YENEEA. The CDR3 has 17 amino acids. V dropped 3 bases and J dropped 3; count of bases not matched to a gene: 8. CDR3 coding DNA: TGTGCCAGCAGCTTGTATAGCGGGAGATGGGACACCGGGGAGCTGTTTTTT. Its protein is CASSLYSGRWDTGELFF.

CDR3 in amino acids: CASSIDQQNNEKLFF. The CDR3 DNA follows: TGTGCCAGTAGTATAGATCAACAGAATAATGAAAAACTGTTTTTT. The chain couples TRBV19 to TRBJ1-4; D not resolved. The V gene lost 0 bases and the J gene lost 4 bases, with 9 bases spanning the gap. The CDR3 runs to 15 residues. CDR1 and CDR2 (germline): LNHDA, SQIVND (reference sequence).

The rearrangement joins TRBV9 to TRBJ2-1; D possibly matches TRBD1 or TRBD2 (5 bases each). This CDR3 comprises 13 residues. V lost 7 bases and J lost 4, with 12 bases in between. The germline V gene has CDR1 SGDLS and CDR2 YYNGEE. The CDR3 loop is CASGGTGYNEQFF. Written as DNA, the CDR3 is TGTGCCAGCGGTGGGACCGGGTACAATGAGCAGTTCTTC.

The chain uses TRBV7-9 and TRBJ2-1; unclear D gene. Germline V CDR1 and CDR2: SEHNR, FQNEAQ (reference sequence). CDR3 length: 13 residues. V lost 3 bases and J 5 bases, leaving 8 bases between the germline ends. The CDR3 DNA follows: TGTGCCAGCAGCTTCGGCGGAGACAATGAGCAGTTCTTC. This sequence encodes CASSFGGDNEQFF.

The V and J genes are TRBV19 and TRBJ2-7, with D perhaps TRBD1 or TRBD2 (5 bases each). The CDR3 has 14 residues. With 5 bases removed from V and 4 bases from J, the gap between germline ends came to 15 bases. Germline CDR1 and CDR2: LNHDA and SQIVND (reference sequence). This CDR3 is CASSLGDRLYEQYF. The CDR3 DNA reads TGTGCCAGTAGTTTAGGGGACCGCTTATACGAGCAGTACTTC.

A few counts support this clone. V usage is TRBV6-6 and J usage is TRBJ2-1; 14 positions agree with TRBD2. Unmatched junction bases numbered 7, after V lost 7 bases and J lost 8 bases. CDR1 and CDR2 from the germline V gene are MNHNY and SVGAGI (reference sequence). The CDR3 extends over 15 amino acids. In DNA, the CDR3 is TGTGCCAGCACCGGGGGGACTAGCGGGAGCCATGAGCAGTTCTTC. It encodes CASTGGTSGSHEQFF.

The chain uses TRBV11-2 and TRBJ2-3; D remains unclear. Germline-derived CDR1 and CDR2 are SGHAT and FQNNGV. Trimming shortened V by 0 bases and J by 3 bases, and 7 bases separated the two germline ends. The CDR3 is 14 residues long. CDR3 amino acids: CASSLDRGTDTQYF. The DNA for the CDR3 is TGTGCCAGCAGCTTAGATCGAGGTACAGATACGCAGTATTTT.

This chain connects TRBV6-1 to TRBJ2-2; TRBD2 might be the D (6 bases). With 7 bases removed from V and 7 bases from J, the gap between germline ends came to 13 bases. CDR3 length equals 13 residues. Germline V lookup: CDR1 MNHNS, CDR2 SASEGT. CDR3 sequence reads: CASNSREVGELFF. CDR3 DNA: TGTGCCAGCAATTCAAGGGAGGTCGGGGAGCTGTTTTTT.

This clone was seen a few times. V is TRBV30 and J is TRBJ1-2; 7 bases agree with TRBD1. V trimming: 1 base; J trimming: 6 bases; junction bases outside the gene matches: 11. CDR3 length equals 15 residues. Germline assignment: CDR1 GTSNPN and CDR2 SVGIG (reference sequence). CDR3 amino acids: CAWSGMGQLQNGYTF. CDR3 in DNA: TGTGCCTGGAGTGGGATGGGACAGCTCCAAAATGGCTACACCTTC.

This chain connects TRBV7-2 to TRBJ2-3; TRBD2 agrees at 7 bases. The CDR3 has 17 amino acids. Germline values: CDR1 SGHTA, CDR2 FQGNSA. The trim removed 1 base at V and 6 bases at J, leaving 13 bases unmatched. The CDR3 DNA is TGTGCCAGCAGCTTAGGGGGGGGGATCCCCGGTAGGGATACGCAGTATTTT. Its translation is CASSLGGGIPGRDTQYF.

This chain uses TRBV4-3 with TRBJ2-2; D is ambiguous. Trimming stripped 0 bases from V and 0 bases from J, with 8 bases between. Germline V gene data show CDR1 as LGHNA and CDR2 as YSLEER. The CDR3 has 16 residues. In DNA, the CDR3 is TGCGCCAGCAGCCAAGATTTGACTTCGAACACCGGGGAGCTGTTTTTT. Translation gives CASSQDLTSNTGELFF.

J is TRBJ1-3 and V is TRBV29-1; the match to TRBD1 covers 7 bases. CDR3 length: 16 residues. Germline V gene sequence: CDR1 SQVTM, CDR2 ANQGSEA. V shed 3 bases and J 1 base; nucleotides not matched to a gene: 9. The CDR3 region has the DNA TGCAGCGTTGAGATCGGGGCAGGGGGTTCTGGAAACACCATATATTTT. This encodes CSVEIGAGGSGNTIYF.

Written as DNA, the CDR3 is TGTGCCAGCAGTGAAGGGGACACCGGGGAGCTGTTTTTT. Translation: CASSEGDTGELFF. This sequence joins TRBV6-1 and TRBJ2-2; D call uncertain. This CDR3 contains 13 residues. V gave up 1 base and J gave up 3 bases, with 3 bases separating them. Germline V gives CDR1 MNHNS, CDR2 SASEGT.

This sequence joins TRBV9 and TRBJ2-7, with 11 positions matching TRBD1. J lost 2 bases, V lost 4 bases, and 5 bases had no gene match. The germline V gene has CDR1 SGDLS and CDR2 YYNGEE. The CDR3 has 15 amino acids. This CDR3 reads CASSPRDRGTYEQYF. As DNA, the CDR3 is TGTGCCAGCAGCCCCCGGGACAGGGGGACCTACGAGCAGTACTTC.

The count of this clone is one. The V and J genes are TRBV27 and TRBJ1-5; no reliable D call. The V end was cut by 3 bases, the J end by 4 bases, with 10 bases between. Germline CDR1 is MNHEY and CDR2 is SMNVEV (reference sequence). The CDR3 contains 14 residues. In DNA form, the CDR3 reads TGTGCCAGCAGTTTGGAGGGAGGAAATCAGCCCCAGCATTTT. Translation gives CASSLEGGNQPQHF.

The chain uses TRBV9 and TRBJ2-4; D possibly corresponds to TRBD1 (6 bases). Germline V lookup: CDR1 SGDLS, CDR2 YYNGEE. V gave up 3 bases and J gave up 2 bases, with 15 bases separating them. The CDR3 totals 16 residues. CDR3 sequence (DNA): TGTGCCAGCAGCGCGATCGGGCAGGGGCCCAAAAACATTCAGTACTTC. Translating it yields CASSAIGQGPKNIQYF.

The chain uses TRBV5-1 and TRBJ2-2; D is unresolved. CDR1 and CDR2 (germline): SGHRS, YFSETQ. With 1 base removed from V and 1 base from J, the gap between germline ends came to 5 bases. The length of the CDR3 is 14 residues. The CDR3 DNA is TGCGCCAGCAGCTTGCTCCGGAACACCGGGGAGCTGTTTTTT. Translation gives CASSLLRNTGELFF. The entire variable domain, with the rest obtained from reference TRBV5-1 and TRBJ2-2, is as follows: KAGVTQTPRYLIKTRGQQVTLSCSPISGHRSVSWYQQTPGQGLQFLFEYFSETQRNKGNFPGRFSGRQFSNSRSEMNVSTLELGDSALYLCASSLLRNTGELFFGEGSRLTVL.

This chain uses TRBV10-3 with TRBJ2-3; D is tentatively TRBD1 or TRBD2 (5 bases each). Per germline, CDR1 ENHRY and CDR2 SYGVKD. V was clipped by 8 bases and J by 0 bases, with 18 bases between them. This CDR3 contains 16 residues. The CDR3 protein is CAIGDGSGTSTDTQYF. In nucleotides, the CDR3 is TGTGCCATCGGGGACGGAAGCGGAACTAGCACAGATACGCAGTATTTT.

DNA for the CDR3: TGCGCCAGCAGGACGGCAGGGAATGGTGGGAACTATGGCTACACCTTC. Amino acid sequence: CASRTAGNGGNYGYTF. V gene TRBV4-1 combines with J gene TRBJ1-2; maybe TRBD1 (5 bases). The CDR3 contains 16 residues. From germline, CDR1 is MGHRA and CDR2 YSYEKL. With 6 bases removed from V and 2 bases from J, the gap between germline ends came to 19 bases.

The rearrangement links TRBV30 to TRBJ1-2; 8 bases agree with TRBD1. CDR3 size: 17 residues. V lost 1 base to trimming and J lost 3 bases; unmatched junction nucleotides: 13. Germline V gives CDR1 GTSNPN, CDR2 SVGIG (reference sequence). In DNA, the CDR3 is TGTGCCTGGAGTGCCTTCCTCAGGGGGCGTGTTGACTATGGCTACACCTTC. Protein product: CAWSAFLRGRVDYGYTF.

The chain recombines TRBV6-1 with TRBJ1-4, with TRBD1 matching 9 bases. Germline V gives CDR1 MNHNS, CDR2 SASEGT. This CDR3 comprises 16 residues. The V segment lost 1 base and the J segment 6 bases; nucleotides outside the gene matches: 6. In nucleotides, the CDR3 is TGTGCCAGCAGTGAAGGAACCGGGACAGGGTATGAAAAACTGTTTTTT. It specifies CASSEGTGTGYEKLFF.

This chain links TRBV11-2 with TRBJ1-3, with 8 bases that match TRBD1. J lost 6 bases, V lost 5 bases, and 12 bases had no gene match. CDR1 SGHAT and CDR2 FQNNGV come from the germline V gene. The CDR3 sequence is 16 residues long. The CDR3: CASSLVGRGHKNTIYF. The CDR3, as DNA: TGTGCCAGCAGCCTCGTCGGCAGGGGGCATAAAAACACCATATATTTT.

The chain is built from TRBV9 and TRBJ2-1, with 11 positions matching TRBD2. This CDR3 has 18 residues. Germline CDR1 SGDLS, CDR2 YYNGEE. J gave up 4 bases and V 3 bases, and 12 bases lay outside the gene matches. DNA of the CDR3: TGTGCCAGCAGCGACCGGGGGGCTACTAGCGGGAGATACAATGAGCAGTTCTTC. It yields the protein CASSDRGATSGRYNEQFF.

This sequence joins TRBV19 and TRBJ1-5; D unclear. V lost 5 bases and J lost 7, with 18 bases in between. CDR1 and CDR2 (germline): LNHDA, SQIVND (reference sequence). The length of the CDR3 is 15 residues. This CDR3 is CASSWGSGQNQPQHF. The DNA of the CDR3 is TGTGCCAGTAGTTGGGGTTCGGGCCAGAACCAGCCCCAGCATTTT.